These T cell receptor beta chains were read from a single sample in a study of CD8+ T cells in alopecia areata. Measured with immunoSEQ multiplex PCR; TCRdb has only the in-frame clones, and not every one. The table records around 110,000 clones, 84% of them present only once. The input for sequencing was CD8+ T cells sorted from blood, taken at week 24, from a patient treated with tofacitinib. The receptors originated from a human donor with alopecia areata. The CDR3 runs from the conserved cysteine through the conserved F or W. The order of the fields is J gene, D gene, V gene, CDR3 length, clone size, CDR3 protein, CDR3 DNA. The D gene is left open where the match is weak. Clone size is given for some rows only: seen once, a few or many times, or a class if the clone is expanded.

TRBJ2-1 NA TRBV4-2 14 NA CASSQGTLYNEQFF TGTGCCAGCAGCCAAGGGACACTTTACAATGAGCAGTTCTTC
TRBJ2-7 NA TRBV29-1 15 NA CSAIGTSSSGREQYF TGCAGCGCTATCGGCACCTCCTCATCGGGTCGCGAGCAGTACTTC
TRBJ2-1 TRBD1 TRBV5-5 17 NA CASSQVPGTGRYNEQFF TGTGCCAGCAGCCAGGTTCCCGGGACAGGGAGATACAATGAGCAGTTCTTC
TRBJ1-1 NA TRBV5-1 15 NA CASSLVGAANTEAFF TGCGCCAGCAGCTTGGTCGGCGCAGCAAACACTGAAGCTTTCTTT
TRBJ2-1 TRBD1 TRBV4-3 17 NA CASSQEGAGGIYNEQFF TGCGCCAGCAGCCAAGAGGGGGCAGGGGGCATCTACAATGAGCAGTTCTTC
TRBJ2-6 NA TRBV7-9 14 NA CASSYLSGANVLTF TGTGCCAGCAGCTATCTCTCTGGGGCCAACGTCCTGACTTTC
TRBJ2-1 TRBD1 TRBV10-2 16 NA CASSESGTGGYNEQFF TGCGCCAGCAGTGAGTCCGGGACAGGGGGGTACAATGAGCAGTTCTTC
TRBJ1-1 NA TRBV29-1 12 few CRSDKGDTEAFF TGCAGAAGTGACAAGGGGGACACTGAAGCTTTCTTT
TRBJ1-5 NA TRBV12-5 16 once CASGLVWSDADQPQHF TGTGCTAGTGGTTTGGTATGGTCGGACGCCGATCAGCCCCAGCATTTT
TRBJ2-7 NA TRBV19 10 NA CASSIYEQYF TGTGCCAGTAGTATCTACGAGCAGTACTTC
TRBJ2-5 TRBD2 TRBV4-3 17 NA CASSQDRAGGSQETQYF TGCGCCAGCAGCCAAGATAGGGCGGGGGGTTCCCAAGAGACCCAGTACTTC
TRBJ1-6 TRBD1 TRBV9 15 NA CASSVAGQAYSPLHF TGTGCCAGCAGCGTAGCTGGACAGGCGTATTCACCCCTCCACTTT
TRBJ1-2 NA TRBV27 16 NA CASSLGPGGLAYGYTF TGTGCCAGCAGTTTAGGCCCGGGGGGCCTGGCCTATGGCTACACCTTC
TRBJ1-1 NA TRBV27 11 NA CASKSNTEAFF TGTGCCAGCAAGTCTAACACTGAAGCTTTCTTT
TRBJ2-5 NA TRBV5-1 11 once CASNNQETQYF TGCGCCAGCAACAATCAAGAGACCCAGTACTTC
TRBJ1-1 TRBD1 TRBV25-1 17 NA CASSESGRGQLNTEAFF TGTGCCAGCAGTGAATCAGGCAGGGGGCAGCTGAACACTGAAGCTTTCTTT
TRBJ2-1 NA TRBV29-1 13 few CSVEDRIDNEQFF TGCAGCGTTGAAGATAGGATAGACAATGAGCAGTTCTTC